The 25 T cell receptor beta chains below all came from one sample that was sequenced in a study of identical twins' blood T cells. TCRdb reprocessed the 5' RACE reads with MiXCR, giving one entry per CDR3 protein. There are fewer than 450,000 distinct CDR3 sequences in the sample; 25% to 35% occur only once, and around 5.6% lies in the top ten. Sequencing input: PBMCs. Every receptor here comes from a woman between 18 and 50 years old in good health.

This clonotype has more than one count but fewer than ten. This sequence joins TRBV5-4 and TRBJ1-4; 7 bases align to TRBD1. This CDR3 region has 15 residues. Trimming cost V 4 bases and J 7 bases; bases outside gene matches: 10. Germline assignment: CDR1 SGHNT and CDR2 YYREEE (reference sequence). CDR3 nucleotides: TGTGCCAGCAGCGAAGGAGGGGGCAGGGGTGAAAAACTGTTTTTT. Translating it yields CASSEGGGRGEKLFF.

This clonotype was seen more than once but under ten times. The chain has TRBV12-3 or TRBV12-4 and TRBJ1-2, with 7 bases that match TRBD1. The V and J ends lost 5 bases and 8 bases, in that order; junction bases with no gene match: 5. This CDR3 is built from 12 residues. The CDR3: CASSPGGKGYTF. Here the CDR3 DNA reads TGTGCCAGCAGTCCAGGGGGGAAAGGCTACACCTTC.

This clonotype was observed a handful of times. The J gene is TRBJ2-3, the V gene TRBV5-4; maybe TRBD2 (5 bases). CDR1 and CDR2 from the germline V gene are SGHNT and YYREEE (reference sequence). The ends were cut back, 3 bases at V and 5 bases at J, with 10 bases in the middle. CDR3 length equals 13 residues. In nucleotides, the CDR3 is TGTGCCAGCAGCTGGGAGACCATAGATACGCAGTATTTT. Translating gives CASSWETIDTQYF. Supplemented by reference TRBV5-4 and TRBJ2-3, the full variable domain reads ETGVTQSPTHLIKTRGQQVTLRCSSQSGHNTVSWYQQALGQGPQFIFQYYREEENGRGNFPPRFSGLQFPNYSSELNVNALELDDSALYLCASSWETIDTQYFGPGTRLTVL.

This clonotype was counted only a few times. The CDR3 loop is CATVLPGPEGPTYNEQFF. CDR3 nucleotide sequence: TGTGCCACCGTACTCCCGGGCCCCGAAGGCCCTACCTACAATGAGCAGTTCTTC. The V and J genes are TRBV24-1 and TRBJ2-1, with unresolved D. The CDR3 consists of 18 residues. Trimming stripped 9 bases from V and 2 bases from J, with 25 bases between. Looked up from germline, CDR1 is KGHDR and CDR2 is SFDVKD.

This clonotype was seen only a few times. V usage is TRBV6-5 and J usage is TRBJ1-6; D is perhaps TRBD1 (6 bases). Germline CDR1 and CDR2: MNHEY and SVGAGI. V lost 2 bases to trimming and J lost 7 bases, with 12 bases between them. CDR3 length equals 15 residues. CDR3 protein: CASSYGTSRNSPLHF. Written as DNA, the CDR3 is TGTGCCAGCAGTTACGGGACAAGTCGGAATTCACCCCTCCACTTT.

The rearrangement joins TRBV20-1 to TRBJ2-1, with D perhaps matching TRBD1 or TRBD2 (7 bases each). The CDR3 is 16 residues long. Germline assignment: CDR1 DFQATT and CDR2 SNEGSKA (reference sequence). Trimming removed 4 bases from V and 5 bases from J, with 21 bases in between. The CDR3 sequence is CSATKRGRGLDNEQFF. CDR3 nucleotide sequence: TGCAGTGCTACCAAAAGGGGGCGGGGGCTGGACAATGAGCAGTTCTTC.

This clonotype was recorded a few times. This chain links TRBV10-1 with TRBJ1-5; no clear D gene. The CDR3 runs to 14 residues. V lost 8 bases to trimming and J lost 1 base, with 12 bases between them. Germline V gene sequence: CDR1 WNHNN, CDR2 SYGVQD (reference sequence). This chain's CDR3 is CASSEPRSNQPQHF. As DNA, the CDR3 is TGCGCCAGCTCGGAACCGAGGAGCAATCAGCCCCAGCATTTT.

This clonotype occurred a few times. The chain employs TRBV5-1 and TRBJ1-5; D uncertain. V was cut by 4 bases and J by 0 bases, with 11 bases left in between. The CDR3 extends over 15 amino acids. Germline V gives CDR1 SGHRS, CDR2 YFSETQ. The CDR3 nucleotides are TGCGCCAGCAGCCCCTGGACTGGTAGCAATCAGCCCCAGCATTTT. It yields the protein CASSPWTGSNQPQHF.

There are many counts of this clonotype. This sequence joins TRBV10-3 and TRBJ1-5; D possibly corresponds to TRBD1 (6 bases). Trimming stripped 7 bases from V and 7 bases from J, with 20 bases between. Germline CDR1 reads ENHRY; CDR2 reads SYGVKD. The CDR3 spans 15 residues. The CDR3 reads CAINILGQSRQPQHF. In nucleotides, the CDR3 is TGTGCCATCAATATATTAGGACAGTCAAGGCAGCCCCAGCATTTT.

This clonotype came up once. A much larger clone sits a single nucleotide away, making a read error possible. The V call is TRBV9, the J call TRBJ1-2, with D unresolved. Germline lookup yields CDR1 SGDLS and CDR2 YYNGEE. The germline V and J ends were trimmed by 3 bases and 1 base, with 13 bases remaining between them. CDR3 length equals 15 residues. In DNA, the CDR3 is TGTGCCAGCAGCGATCGGACCGGGATTAACTATGGCTACACCTTC. It specifies CASSDRTGINYGYTF. The whole variable domain, remainder taken from reference TRBV9 and TRBJ1-2, is DSGVTQTPKHLITATGQRVTLRCSPRSGDLSVYWYQQSLDQGLQFLIQYYNGEERAKGNILERFSAQQFPDLHSELNLSSLELGDSALYFCASSDRTGINYGYTFGSGTRLTVV.

Ten or more counts support this clonotype. The CDR3 protein is CASSSTHFNTEAFF. CDR3 coding DNA: TGTGCCAGCAGCTCTACCCACTTTAACACTGAAGCTTTCTTT. The V gene is TRBV7-9, the J gene TRBJ1-1; D unresolved. The CDR3 has 14 amino acids. The germline V and J ends were trimmed by 4 bases and 2 bases, with 11 bases remaining between them. The germline V gene encodes CDR1 SEHNR and CDR2 FQNEAQ (reference sequence).

The genes are TRBV20-1 and TRBJ2-2, with 11 bases fitting TRBD1. V lost 5 bases and J lost 5; bases outside the gene matches: 7. This CDR3 contains 15 residues. The germline gives CDR1 DFQATT, CDR2 SNEGSKA (reference sequence). Here the CDR3 reads CSAQNRDRGTGELFF. In DNA, the CDR3 is TGCAGTGCTCAAAACCGGGACAGGGGGACCGGGGAGCTGTTTTTT.

This clonotype was observed a few times. The chain couples TRBV7-3 to TRBJ2-2; 11 positions match TRBD2. V shed 5 bases, J shed 2 bases, and the junction held 7 bases outside the gene matches. Germline loops: CDR1 SGHTA, CDR2 FQGTGA. This CDR3 comprises 17 residues. The CDR3 reads CASSPELAGVNTGELFF. Here the CDR3 DNA reads TGTGCCAGCAGCCCCGAACTAGCGGGGGTAAACACCGGGGAGCTGTTTTTT.

This sequence joins TRBV20-1 and TRBJ1-1; 9 nucleotides align to TRBD1. Germline values: CDR1 DFQATT, CDR2 SNEGSKA (reference sequence). There are 13 residues in the CDR3. V was pared by 5 bases and J by 10 bases, with 11 bases of the junction left unmatched. In DNA, the CDR3 is TGCAGTGCTCCACGACAGGGGGAATGGGGAGCTTTCTTT. Its translation: CSAPRQGEWGAFF.

Only a few counts were recorded for this clonotype. The V call is TRBV7-6, the J call TRBJ1-1; TRBD1 agrees at 9 bases. The CDR3 loop spans 17 amino acids. Germline V gene lookup returns CDR1 SGHVS and CDR2 FNYEAQ. After removal of 0 bases from V and 8 bases from J, the junction contained 13 bases not matched to a gene. The CDR3 coding sequence is TGTGCCAGCAGCTTAGCGCCGTTTTTTAGGACAGGGGAAGAAGCTTTCTTT. Its protein is CASSLAPFFRTGEEAFF. Combining the CDR3 with reference TRBV7-6 and TRBJ1-1 gives the whole variable domain GAGVSQSPRYKVTKRGQDVALRCDPISGHVSLYWYRQALGQGPEFLTYFNYEAQQDKSGLPNDRFSAERPEGSISTLTIQRTEQRDSAMYRCASSLAPFFRTGEEAFFGQGTRLTVV.

V is TRBV10-3 and J is TRBJ1-1, with no clear D. The CDR3 sequence is 12 residues long. The V gene's germline CDR1 is ENHRY and CDR2 SYGVKD. V was shortened by 3 bases and J by 0 bases, with 2 bases between the two germline ends. For the CDR3, the DNA is TGTGCCATCAGTGATTTGAACACTGAAGCTTTCTTT. It specifies CAISDLNTEAFF.

In its sample, this clonotype was seen a few times. V and J are TRBV10-2 and TRBJ2-2; weak D call: TRBD1 (6 bases). Germline assignment: CDR1 WSHSY and CDR2 SAAADI. Trimming took 8 bases from V and 1 from J, leaving 11 bases between them. The CDR3 consists of 14 residues. This CDR3 is CASFRGKNTGELFF. CDR3 nucleotide sequence: TGCGCCAGCTTCAGGGGAAAGAACACCGGGGAGCTGTTTTTT.

This clonotype was detected once. Given a much more abundant clone one base away, this may be a read error. This chain connects TRBV2 to TRBJ2-2; D gene unclear. The CDR3 is 14 amino acids. The germline CDR1 and CDR2 sequences are SNHLY and FYNNEI. CDR3 sequence reads: CAGSLTRNTGELFF. CDR3 nucleotide sequence: TGTGCCGGCAGTTTAACACGGAACACCGGGGAGCTGTTTTTT. Using reference TRBV2 and TRBJ2-2 for the parts outside the CDR3, the full variable domain is EPEVTQTPSHQVTQMGQEVILRCVPISNHLYFYWYRQILGQKVEFLVSFYNNEISEKSEIFDDQFSVERPDGSNFTLKIRSTKLEDSAMYFCAGSLTRNTGELFFGEGSRLTVL.

This clonotype was recorded a few times. The junction departs from germline at one end; a sequencing error may be responsible. The chain is built from TRBV29-1 and TRBJ2-1, with TRBD2 as a possible D gene (6 bases). The CDR3 contains 15 residues. CDR1 and CDR2 from the germline V gene are SQVTM and ANQGSEA. The chain's CDR3 is CSATFSAGPNNEQLF. In DNA, the CDR3 is TGCAGCGCTACCTTTTCGGCGGGACCCAACAATGAGCAGCTCTTC.

This clonotype occurred a few times. The V and J genes are TRBV23-1 and TRBJ2-7, with D unresolved. TRBV23-1 is flagged as an ORF with uncertain function. There are 11 residues in the CDR3. The V gene lost 7 bases and the J gene lost 9 bases, with 13 bases spanning the gap. The CDR3 DNA reads TGCGCCAGCATCTCATTCCTCAGGCAGTACTTC. It encodes CASISFLRQYF.

CDR3 region: CSARDRGYYGYTF. CDR3 DNA: TGCAGTGCTAGGGACAGGGGGTACTATGGCTACACCTTC. The genes are TRBV20-1 and TRBJ1-2, with 10 bases identical to TRBD1. CDR3 length equals 13 residues. J lost 3 bases, V lost 3 bases, and 1 base had no gene match. Germline CDR1 DFQATT, CDR2 SNEGSKA (reference sequence).

This rearrangement joins TRBV10-3 to TRBJ2-7; the D is unclear. V was trimmed by 6 bases and J by 2 bases, leaving 8 bases between them. The CDR3 has 12 residues. Germline CDR1 reads ENHRY; CDR2 reads SYGVKD. The CDR3 DNA sequence: TGTGCCATCAGGACGGCTACCTACGAGCAGTACTTC. Translated: CAIRTATYEQYF.

V and J are TRBV15 and TRBJ2-1; tentative D call: TRBD2 (6 bases). Germline assignment: CDR1 LNHNV and CDR2 YYDKDF (reference sequence). The CDR3 covers 15 residues. V lost 4 bases and J lost 5, with 15 bases in between. The CDR3, as DNA: TGTGCCACCAGCATAGATCGCGGGGTTAACAATGAGCAGTTCTTC. It translates to CATSIDRGVNNEQFF.

Concerning this clonotype: One end of the junction fails to match germline, which may point to a read error. The genes are TRBV7-6 and TRBJ1-4; D is ambiguous. CDR1 SGHVS and CDR2 FNYEAQ come from the germline V gene. The CDR3 spans 15 residues. CDR3 coding DNA: TGTTCCAGCAGCTTAGGGAGGTCGGTTAATGAAAAACTGTTTTTT. Translating gives CSSSLGRSVNEKLFF.

This clonotype was observed at least ten times. The V and J genes are TRBV15 and TRBJ2-6; D is undetermined. Germline V lookup: CDR1 LNHNV, CDR2 YYDKDF (reference sequence). CDR3 length: 15 amino acids. V was shortened by 0 bases and J by 0 bases, with 3 bases between the two germline ends. This chain's CDR3 is CATSRDNSGANVLTF. The DNA for the CDR3 is TGTGCCACCAGCAGAGACAACTCTGGGGCCAACGTCCTGACTTTC.